The T cell receptor (beta chain) under discussion was sequenced for a study of T-cell reconstitution after alpha-beta-depleted transplantation in children (dated by TCRdb to 2016 to 2018). Concerning the study at large: The study quantitatively tracked T-cell immune reconstitution after TCRalphabeta/CD19-depleted allogeneic hematopoietic cell transplantation in children using TCR repertoire profiling. What the study reported, not specific to this receptor: Over subsequent months, a decline in hyperexpanded clone frequencies was noted, and after one year, T-cell counts and TCRbeta diversity were mostly ascribed to newly produced T cells. The apparently early recovery of alphabetaT-cell counts about two months after transplant reportedly depended on only several hundred rapidly expanded clones that came from non-depleted graft cells. In some patients, high TCRbeta diversity at day 60 was attributed to recipient T cells and intrathymic progenitors that had survived conditioning.

The library was produced with PCR. These reads were obtained on an Illumina HiSeq 2500. TCR library preparation used molecular barcoding, with unique molecular identifiers applied to normalize quantification of the TCRbeta repertoire. Starting from the raw public reads, TCRdb applied fastp trimming at Q25, assembled clones with MiXCR and retained in-frame beta chains. All rows with the same CDR3 protein become a single entry with the most common DNA and genes. The sample table contains about 400,000 distinct CDR3 sequences; only one count was recorded for roughly 17% of them. Around 30% of the sample belongs to the ten largest clones. CDR1 and CDR2 are drawn from the germline V gene: MNHNS, SASEGT. There are 12 amino acids in the CDR3, from cysteine to phenylalanine inclusive. CDR3 DNA is the only sequence kept; it has 36 bases, read in frame from the first base. V and J lose 10 bases and 1 base, and a span of 10 bases separates them.

The label giving this sample's treatment or condition can be read as: allogeneic hematopoietic cell transplantation with graft depleted of TCRalphabeta T cells and CD19 B cells. The children who served as transplant recipients had been given grafts of TCRalphabeta/CD19-depleted allogeneic hematopoietic cells. As to this clonotype: The clone's antigen remains unknown. Base qualities are missing; no much larger clone stands one base away.

This specimen was PBMCs, mostly from graft donor cells, taken 360 days after TCRalphabeta/CD19-depleted stem cell transplant. The clonotype was recovered from a boy under two years old who had a stem cell transplant for Wiskott-Aldrich syndrome, so the T cells may come from the graft donor. The chain joins TRBV6-1 to TRBJ1-1; the D gene remains uncertain. Here is the DNA: TGTGCCACCTCTCCACGGAACACTGAAGCTTTCTTT. The translation is CATSPRNTEAFF.